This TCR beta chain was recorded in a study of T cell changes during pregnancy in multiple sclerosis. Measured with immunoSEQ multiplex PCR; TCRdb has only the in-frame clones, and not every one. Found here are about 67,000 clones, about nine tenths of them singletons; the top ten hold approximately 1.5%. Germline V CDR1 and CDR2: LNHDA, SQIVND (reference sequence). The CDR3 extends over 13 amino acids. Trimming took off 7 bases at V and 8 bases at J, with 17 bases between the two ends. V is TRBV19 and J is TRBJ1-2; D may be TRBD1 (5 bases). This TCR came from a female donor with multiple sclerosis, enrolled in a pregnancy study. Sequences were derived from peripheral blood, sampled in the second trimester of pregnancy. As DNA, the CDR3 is TGTGCCAGTACCCCCCGGGGGGGATGGGGCTACACCTTC. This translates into CASTPRGGWGYTF.